This T cell receptor beta chain was captured in a study (dated by TCRdb to about 2017). Background on the whole study: Human CD8+ TCR repertoires recognizing immunodominant viral antigens were characterized by means of sequence and structural analyses. The paper's findings and limits, for the study overall: According to the report, the CD8+ TCR repertoires were highly diverse, and those specific to different immunodominant viral antigens were distinct from each other.

Instrument on record: Illumina HiSeq 2500. The public reads were reprocessed in TCRdb via fastp at Q25 and MiXCR, keeping in-frame beta chains. Under each unique CDR3 protein, matching rows form one entry showing the most common genes and DNA. Within this sample are about 1,800 distinct CDR3 sequences, with 25% to 35% of them counted one time only. Together, the top ten hold approximately 5.5% of the sample. For CDR1 and CDR2, the germline V gene lists KGHDR and SFDVKD. Reading from cysteine to phenylalanine, the CDR3 counts 16 amino acids. The sequence is cut down to CDR3 DNA, 48 bases in frame from base 1. A word on this clonotype: The antigen this receptor binds is unknown. At one of its ends the junction is not consistent with the germline gene, which may arise from a read error.

The origin of this receptor is a female donor. The specimen sequenced was CD8+ T cells (not recorded whether cultured). Rearrangement joined TRBV24-1 to TRBJ2-7; TRBD1 matches 10 bases in the middle. The nucleotide sequence reads as follows: TGTGCCACCAGTGATCGCAGGACAGGGGGATCCTACGTGCAGTACTTC. Translation gives CATSDRRTGGSYVQYF.